This T cell receptor (beta chain) stems from a study of T cell responses to AZD1222 COVID-19 vaccine. Whole-study results and caveats: Dominant CD4 TCR responses targeted spike regions 160-218 and 743-854. An increase in Spike-specific TCR breadth and depth was observed after two AZD1222 doses. Among AZD1222 vaccinees, only five to seven were seropositive at baseline.

On this clone: Its antigen is as yet unknown.

Sequenced by immunoSEQ multiplex PCR; TCRdb stores in-frame clones only, minus some. The sample has around 99,000 clones; 87% are singletons. The input for sequencing was peripheral blood, taken on day 0 of AZD1222 vaccination. This clonotype originated in an adult in good health.

The CDR3 DNA reads TGTGCCAGCAGCCAAAGATCAACAGGGACCGGAAACACCATATATTTT. Translated, it gives CASSQRSTGTGNTIYF. The chain is built from TRBV3-1 (or the pseudogene TRBV3-2) and TRBJ1-3; D may be TRBD1 (6 bases). V lost 2 bases and J lost 4, with 15 bases in between. The V gene's germline CDR1 is LGHDT and CDR2 YNNKEL (reference sequence). CDR3 size: 16 residues.